This TCR beta chain was profiled in a study of blood T cell repertoires in COVID-19. The wider study: Sites across the United States, Italy and Spain contributed samples from acute and convalescent COVID-19. PBMCs, B-cell-depleted T cells, or T cells were the source of the cDNA or gDNA that made up the material.

The CDR3 is 16 residues long. V was trimmed by 3 bases and J by 1 base, leaving 15 bases between them. Germline lookup yields CDR1 MGHDK and CDR2 SYGVNS. Only in-frame clones appear in the TCRdb table, and some are missing; sequencing was by immunoSEQ multiplex PCR. The sample yields about 110,000 clones, approximately 84% seen once. Sequenced: peripheral blood. The V gene is TRBV25-1, the J gene TRBJ1-1, with D possibly TRBD1 on 5 matching bases. The TCR originated in a human donor in a cohort sampled during active COVID-19. For the CDR3, the DNA is TGTGCCAGCAGTGAGTACCCAGGGCAAGGGAACACTGAAGCTTTCTTT. Its translation is CASSEYPGQGNTEAFF.